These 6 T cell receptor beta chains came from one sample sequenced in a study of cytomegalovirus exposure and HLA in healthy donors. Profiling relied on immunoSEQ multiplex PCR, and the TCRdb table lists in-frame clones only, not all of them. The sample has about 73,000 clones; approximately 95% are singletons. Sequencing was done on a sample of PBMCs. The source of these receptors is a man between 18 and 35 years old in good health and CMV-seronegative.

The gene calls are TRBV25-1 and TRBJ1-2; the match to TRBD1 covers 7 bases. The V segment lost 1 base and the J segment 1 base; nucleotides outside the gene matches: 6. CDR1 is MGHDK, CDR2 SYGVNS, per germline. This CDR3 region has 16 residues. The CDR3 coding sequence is TGTGCCAGCAGTGAATGGGGGACAGACATTAACTATGGCTACACCTTC. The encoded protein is CASSEWGTDINYGYTF.

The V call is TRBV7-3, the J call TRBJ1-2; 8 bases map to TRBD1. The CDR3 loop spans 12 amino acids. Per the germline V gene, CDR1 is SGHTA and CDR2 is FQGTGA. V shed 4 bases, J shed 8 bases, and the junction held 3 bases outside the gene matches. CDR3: CASSSDRGGYTF. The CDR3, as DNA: TGTGCCAGCAGCTCCGACAGGGGAGGCTACACCTTC.

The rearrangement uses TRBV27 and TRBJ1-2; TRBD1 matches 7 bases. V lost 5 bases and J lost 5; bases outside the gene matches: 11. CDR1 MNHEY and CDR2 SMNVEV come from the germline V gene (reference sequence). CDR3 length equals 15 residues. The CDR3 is CASSKLDRKAYGYTF. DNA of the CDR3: TGTGCCAGCAGTAAATTGGACAGGAAAGCATATGGCTACACCTTC.

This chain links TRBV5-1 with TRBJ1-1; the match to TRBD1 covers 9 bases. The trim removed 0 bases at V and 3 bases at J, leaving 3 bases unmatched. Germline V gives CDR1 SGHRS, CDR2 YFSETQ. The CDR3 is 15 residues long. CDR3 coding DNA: TGCGCCAGCAGCTTGGTATGGACAGGGGACACTGAAGCTTTCTTT. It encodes CASSLVWTGDTEAFF.

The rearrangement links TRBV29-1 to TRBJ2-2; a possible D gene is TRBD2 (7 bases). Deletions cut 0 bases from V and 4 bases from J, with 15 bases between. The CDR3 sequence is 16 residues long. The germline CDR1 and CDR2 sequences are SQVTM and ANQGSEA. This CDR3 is CSVEDIEGGPTGELFF. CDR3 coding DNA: TGCAGCGTTGAAGATATCGAGGGGGGGCCCACCGGGGAGCTGTTTTTT.

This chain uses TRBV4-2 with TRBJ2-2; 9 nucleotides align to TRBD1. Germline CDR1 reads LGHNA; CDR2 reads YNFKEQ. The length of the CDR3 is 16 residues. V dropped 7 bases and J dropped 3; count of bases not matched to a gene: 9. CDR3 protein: CASTGGGQGHTGELFF. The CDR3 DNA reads TGTGCCAGCACGGGCGGGGGACAGGGTCACACCGGGGAGCTGTTTTTT.